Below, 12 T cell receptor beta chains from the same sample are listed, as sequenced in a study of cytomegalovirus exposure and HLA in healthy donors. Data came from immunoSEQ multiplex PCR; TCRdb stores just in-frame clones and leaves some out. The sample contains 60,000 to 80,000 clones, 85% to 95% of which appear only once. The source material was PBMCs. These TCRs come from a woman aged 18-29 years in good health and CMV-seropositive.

Here the CDR3 reads CASSAAGLAGVHEQFF. DNA for the CDR3: TGTGCCAGCAGCGCAGCGGGACTAGCGGGAGTTCATGAGCAGTTCTTC. The chain recombines TRBV9 with TRBJ2-1; TRBD2 aligns across 14 bases. CDR3 length equals 16 residues. CDR1 is SGDLS and CDR2 is YYNGEE in the germline V gene. The J segment lost 8 bases and the V segment lost 3 bases, leaving 7 bases of the junction unmatched.

CDR3 sequence: CASSLGGTSVYEQFF. In DNA, the CDR3 is TGTGCCAGCAGCTTAGGTGGGACTAGTGTCTATGAGCAGTTCTTC. J is TRBJ2-1 and V is TRBV7-2, with 8 bases aligning to TRBD2. The ends lost 1 base at V and 8 bases at J; junction bases unmatched: 7. This CDR3 is built from 15 residues. In germline, CDR1 is SGHTA, CDR2 FQGNSA.

Here the CDR3 DNA reads TGTGCCAGCAGCTTAGGACAGGGGTTTCGGAACACTGAAGCTTTCTTT. Residues: CASSLGQGFRNTEAFF. This chain joins TRBV5-4 and TRBJ1-1; TRBD1 aligns across 9 bases. The germline V gene has CDR1 SGHNT and CDR2 YYREEE (reference sequence). V was clipped by 2 bases and J by 1 base; unmatched bases: 6. The CDR3 contains 16 residues.

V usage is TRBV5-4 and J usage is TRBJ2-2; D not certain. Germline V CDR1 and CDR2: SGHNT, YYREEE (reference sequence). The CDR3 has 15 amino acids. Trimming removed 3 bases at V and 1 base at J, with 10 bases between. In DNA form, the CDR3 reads TGTGCCAGCAGCTCCGCTTTGCGGAACACCGGGGAGCTGTTTTTT. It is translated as CASSSALRNTGELFF.

CDR3 amino acids: CASSSHGTLFYTF. DNA of the CDR3: TGTGCCAGCAGTTCACATGGGACTCTGTTCTACACCTTC. This chain joins TRBV6-5 and TRBJ1-2; D might be TRBD1 (5 bases). The CDR3 spans 13 residues. With 4 bases removed from V and 10 bases from J, the gap between germline ends came to 16 bases. The germline CDR1 and CDR2 sequences are MNHEY and SVGAGI.

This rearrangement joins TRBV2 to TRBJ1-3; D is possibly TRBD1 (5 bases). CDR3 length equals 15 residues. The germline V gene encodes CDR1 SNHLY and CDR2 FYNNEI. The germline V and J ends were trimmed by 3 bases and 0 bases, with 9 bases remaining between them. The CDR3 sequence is CASSEEGLSGNTIYF. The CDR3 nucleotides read TGTGCCAGCAGTGAGGAGGGGCTCTCTGGAAACACCATATATTTT.

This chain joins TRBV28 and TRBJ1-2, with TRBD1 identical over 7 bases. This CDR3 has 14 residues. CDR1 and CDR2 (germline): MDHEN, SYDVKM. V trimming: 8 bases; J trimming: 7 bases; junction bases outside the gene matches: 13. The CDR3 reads CASHPPTGLAGYTF. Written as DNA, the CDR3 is TGTGCCAGCCATCCCCCGACAGGGTTGGCTGGCTACACCTTC.

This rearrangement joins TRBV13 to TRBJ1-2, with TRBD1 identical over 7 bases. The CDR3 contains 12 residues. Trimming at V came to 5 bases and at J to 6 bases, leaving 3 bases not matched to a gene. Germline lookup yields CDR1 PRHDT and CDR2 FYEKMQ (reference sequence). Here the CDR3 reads CASSPQGDGYTF. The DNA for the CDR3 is TGTGCCAGCAGCCCCCAGGGGGATGGCTACACCTTC.

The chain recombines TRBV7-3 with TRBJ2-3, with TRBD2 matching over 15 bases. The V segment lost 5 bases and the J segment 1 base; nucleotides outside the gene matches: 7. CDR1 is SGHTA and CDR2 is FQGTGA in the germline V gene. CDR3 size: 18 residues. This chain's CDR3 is CASSLDGLAGGGTDTQYF. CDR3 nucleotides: TGTGCCAGCAGCCTCGATGGACTAGCGGGAGGGGGCACAGATACGCAGTATTTT.

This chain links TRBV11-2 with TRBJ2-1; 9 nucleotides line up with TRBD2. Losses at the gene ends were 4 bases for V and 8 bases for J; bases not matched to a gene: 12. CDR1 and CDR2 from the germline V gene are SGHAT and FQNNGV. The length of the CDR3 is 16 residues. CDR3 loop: CASSSPGLAGVYEQFF. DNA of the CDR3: TGTGCCAGCAGCTCCCCCGGTTTAGCGGGAGTCTATGAGCAGTTCTTC.

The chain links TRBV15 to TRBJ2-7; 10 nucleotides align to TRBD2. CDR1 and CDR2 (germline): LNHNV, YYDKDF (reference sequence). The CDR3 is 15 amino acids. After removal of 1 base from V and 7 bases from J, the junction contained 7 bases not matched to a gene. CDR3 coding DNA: TGTGCCACCAGCAGAGTGTCCCAAGCGGGAGGGGAGCAGTACTTC. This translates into CATSRVSQAGGEQYF.

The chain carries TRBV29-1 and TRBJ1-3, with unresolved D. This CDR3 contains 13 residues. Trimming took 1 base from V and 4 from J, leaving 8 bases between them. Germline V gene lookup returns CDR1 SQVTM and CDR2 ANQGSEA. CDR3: CSVEAQSGNTIYF. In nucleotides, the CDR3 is TGCAGCGTTGAAGCCCAGTCCGGAAACACCATATATTTT. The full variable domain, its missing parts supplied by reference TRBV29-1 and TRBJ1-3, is SAVISQKPSRDICQRGTSLTIQCQVDSQVTMMFWYRQQPGQSLTLIATANQGSEATYESGFVIDKFPISRPNLTFSTLTVSNMSPEDSSIYLCSVEAQSGNTIYFGEGSWLTVV.